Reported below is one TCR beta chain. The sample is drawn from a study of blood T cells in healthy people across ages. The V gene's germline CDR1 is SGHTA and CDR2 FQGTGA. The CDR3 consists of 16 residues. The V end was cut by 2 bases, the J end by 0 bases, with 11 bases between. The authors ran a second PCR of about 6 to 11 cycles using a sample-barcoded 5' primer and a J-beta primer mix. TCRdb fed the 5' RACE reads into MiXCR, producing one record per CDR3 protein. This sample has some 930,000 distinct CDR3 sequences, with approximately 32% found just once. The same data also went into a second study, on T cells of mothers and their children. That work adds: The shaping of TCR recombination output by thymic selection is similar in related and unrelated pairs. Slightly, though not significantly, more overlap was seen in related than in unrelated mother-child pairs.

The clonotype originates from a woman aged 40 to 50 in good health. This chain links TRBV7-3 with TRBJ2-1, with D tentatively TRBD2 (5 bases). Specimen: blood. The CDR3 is CASSLGSASSYNEQFF. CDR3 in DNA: TGTGCCAGCAGCTTAGGTAGCGCCAGCTCCTACAATGAGCAGTTCTTC.